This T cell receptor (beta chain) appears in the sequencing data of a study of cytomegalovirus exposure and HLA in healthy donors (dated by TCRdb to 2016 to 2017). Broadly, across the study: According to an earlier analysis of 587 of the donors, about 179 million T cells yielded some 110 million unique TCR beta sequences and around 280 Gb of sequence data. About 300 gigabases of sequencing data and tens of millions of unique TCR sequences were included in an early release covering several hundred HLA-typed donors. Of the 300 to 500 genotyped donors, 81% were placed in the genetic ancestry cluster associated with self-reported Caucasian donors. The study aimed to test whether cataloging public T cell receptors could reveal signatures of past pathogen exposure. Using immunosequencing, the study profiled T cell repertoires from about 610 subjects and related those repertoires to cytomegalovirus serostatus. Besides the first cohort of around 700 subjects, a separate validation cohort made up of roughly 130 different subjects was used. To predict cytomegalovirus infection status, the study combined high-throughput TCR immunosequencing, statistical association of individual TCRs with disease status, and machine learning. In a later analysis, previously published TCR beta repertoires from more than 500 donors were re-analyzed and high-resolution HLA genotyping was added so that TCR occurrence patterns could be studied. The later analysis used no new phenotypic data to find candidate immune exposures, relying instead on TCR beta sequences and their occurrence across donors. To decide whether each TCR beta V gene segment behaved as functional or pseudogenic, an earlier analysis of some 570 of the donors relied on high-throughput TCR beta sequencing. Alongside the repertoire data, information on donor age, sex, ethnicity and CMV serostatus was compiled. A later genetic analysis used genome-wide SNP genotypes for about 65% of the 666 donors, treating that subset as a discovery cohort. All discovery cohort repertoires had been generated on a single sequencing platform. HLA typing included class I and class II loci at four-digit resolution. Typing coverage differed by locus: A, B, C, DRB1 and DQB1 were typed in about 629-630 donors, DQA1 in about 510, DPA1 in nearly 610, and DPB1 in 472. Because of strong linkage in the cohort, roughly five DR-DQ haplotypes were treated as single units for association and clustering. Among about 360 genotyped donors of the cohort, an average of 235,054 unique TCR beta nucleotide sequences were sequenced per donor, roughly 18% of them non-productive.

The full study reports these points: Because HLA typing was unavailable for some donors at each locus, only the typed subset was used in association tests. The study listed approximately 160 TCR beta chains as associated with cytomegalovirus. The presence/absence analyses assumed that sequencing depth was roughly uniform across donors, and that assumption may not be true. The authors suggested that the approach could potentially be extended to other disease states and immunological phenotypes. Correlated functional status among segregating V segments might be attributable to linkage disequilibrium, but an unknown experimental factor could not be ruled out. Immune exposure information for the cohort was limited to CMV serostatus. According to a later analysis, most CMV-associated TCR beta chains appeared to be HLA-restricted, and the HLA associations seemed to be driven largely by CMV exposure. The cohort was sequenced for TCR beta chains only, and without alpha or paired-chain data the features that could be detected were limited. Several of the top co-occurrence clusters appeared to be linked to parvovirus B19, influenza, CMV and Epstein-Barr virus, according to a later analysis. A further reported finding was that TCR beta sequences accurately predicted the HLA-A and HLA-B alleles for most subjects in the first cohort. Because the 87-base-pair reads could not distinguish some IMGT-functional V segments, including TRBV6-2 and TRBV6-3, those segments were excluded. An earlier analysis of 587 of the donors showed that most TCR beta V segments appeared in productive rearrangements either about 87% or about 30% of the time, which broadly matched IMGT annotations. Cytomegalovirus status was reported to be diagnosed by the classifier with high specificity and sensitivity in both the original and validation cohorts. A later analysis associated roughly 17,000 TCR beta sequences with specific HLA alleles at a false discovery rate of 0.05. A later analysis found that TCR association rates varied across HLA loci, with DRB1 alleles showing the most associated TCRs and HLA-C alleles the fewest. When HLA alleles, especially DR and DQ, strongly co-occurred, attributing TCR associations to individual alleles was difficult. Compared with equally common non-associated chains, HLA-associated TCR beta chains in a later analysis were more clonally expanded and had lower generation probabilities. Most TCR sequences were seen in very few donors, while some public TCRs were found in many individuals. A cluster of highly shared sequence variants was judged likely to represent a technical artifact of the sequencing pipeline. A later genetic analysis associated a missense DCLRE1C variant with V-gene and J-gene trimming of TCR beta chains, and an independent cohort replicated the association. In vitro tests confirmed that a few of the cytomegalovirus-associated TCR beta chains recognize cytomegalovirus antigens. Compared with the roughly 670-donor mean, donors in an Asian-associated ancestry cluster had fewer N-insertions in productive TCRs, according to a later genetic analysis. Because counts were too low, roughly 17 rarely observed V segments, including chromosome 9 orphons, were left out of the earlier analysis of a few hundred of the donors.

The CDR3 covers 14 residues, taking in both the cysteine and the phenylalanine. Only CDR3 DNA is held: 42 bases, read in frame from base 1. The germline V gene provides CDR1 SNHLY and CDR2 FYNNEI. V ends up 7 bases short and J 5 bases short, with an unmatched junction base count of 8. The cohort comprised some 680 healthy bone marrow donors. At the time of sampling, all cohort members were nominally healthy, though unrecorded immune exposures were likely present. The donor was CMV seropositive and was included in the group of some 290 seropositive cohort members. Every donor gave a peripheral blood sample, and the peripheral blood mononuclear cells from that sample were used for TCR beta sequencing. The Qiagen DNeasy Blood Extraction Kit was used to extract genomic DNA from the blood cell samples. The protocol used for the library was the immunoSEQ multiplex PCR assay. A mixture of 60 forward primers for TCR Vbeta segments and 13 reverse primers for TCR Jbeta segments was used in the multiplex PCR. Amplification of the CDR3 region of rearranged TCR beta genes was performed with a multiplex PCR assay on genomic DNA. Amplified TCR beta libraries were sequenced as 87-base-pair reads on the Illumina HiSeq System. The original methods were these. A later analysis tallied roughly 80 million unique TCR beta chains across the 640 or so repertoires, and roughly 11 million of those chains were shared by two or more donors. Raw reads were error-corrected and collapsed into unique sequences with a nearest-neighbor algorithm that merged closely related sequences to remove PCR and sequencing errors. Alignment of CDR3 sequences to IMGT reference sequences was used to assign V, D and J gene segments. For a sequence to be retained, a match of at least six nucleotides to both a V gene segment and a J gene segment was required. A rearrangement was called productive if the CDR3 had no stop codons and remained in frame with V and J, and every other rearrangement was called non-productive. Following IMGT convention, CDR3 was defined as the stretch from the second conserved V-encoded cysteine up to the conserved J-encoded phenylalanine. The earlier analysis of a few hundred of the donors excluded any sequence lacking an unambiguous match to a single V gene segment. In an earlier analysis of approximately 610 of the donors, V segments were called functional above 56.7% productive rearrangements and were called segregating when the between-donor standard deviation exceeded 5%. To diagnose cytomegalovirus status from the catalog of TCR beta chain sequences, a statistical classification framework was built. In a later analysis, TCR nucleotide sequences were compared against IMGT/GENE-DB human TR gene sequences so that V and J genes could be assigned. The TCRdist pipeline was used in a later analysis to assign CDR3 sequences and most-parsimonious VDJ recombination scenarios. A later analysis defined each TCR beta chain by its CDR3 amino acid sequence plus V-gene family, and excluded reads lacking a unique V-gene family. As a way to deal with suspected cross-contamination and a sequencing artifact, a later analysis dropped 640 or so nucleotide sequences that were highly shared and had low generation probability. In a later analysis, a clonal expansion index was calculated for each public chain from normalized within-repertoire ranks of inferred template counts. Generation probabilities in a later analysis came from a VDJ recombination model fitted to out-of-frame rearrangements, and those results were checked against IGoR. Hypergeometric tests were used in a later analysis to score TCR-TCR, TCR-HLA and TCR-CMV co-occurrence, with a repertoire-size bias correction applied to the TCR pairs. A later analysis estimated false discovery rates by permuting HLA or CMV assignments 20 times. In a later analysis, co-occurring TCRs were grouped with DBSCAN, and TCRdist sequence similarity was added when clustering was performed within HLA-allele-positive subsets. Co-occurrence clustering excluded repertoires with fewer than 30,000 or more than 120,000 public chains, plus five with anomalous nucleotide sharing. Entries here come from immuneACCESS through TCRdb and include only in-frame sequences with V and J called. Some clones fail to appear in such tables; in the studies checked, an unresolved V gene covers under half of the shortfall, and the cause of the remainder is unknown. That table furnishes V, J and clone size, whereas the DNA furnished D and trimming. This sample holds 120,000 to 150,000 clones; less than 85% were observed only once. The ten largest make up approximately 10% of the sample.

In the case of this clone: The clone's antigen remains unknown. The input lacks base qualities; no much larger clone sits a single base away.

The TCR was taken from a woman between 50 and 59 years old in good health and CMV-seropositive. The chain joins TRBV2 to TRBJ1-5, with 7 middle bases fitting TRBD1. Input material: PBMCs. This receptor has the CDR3 CASTLGQEDQPQHF. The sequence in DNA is TGTGCCAGCACCCTCGGACAGGAGGATCAGCCCCAGCATTTT.